This TCR beta chain derives from a study of blood T cell repertoires in COVID-19. Study-wide context: The United States, Italy and Spain provided the acute and convalescent COVID-19 samples. The analysed material was cDNA or gDNA that came from T cells, B-cell-depleted T cells, or PBMCs.

How the authors handled the data: Reference gene primers were amplified, and this amplification served to estimate nucleated cell counts. TCRdb's copy holds only in-frame clones and misses some; the assay was immunoSEQ multiplex PCR. For V, J and clone size, that table is used; D and trimming come from the DNA. The table lists 380,000 or so clones, around 92% of them singletons. The specimen sequenced was peripheral blood. The sequence derives from a man in his forties with acute or convalescent COVID-19.

The CDR3 coding sequence is TGTGCCAGCAGCCCGGGGGGTGCGGGAGGAATCAATGAGCAGTTCTTC. It is translated as CASSPGGAGGINEQFF. The chain carries TRBV9 and TRBJ2-1, with 8 bases that match TRBD2. Germline V gene sequence: CDR1 SGDLS, CDR2 YYNGEE. J gave up 6 bases and V 4 bases, and 12 bases lay outside the gene matches. The CDR3 extends over 16 amino acids.